The 20 T cell receptor beta chains below come from one sample, sequenced in a study of blood T cells in healthy people across ages. Combining a sample-barcoded 5' primer with a J-beta primer mix, a second PCR ran for roughly 6 to 12 cycles. Each CDR3 protein gets one entry after TCRdb re-called the 5' RACE reads with MiXCR. The sample comprises about 970,000 distinct CDR3 sequences, about 51% of which are singletons, and about 21% rests with the top ten. The specimen sequenced was blood. These TCRs come from a woman between 55 and 75 years old in good health.

The chain joins TRBV20-1 to TRBJ1-2; the D is unclear. Trimming stripped 1 base from V and 6 bases from J, with 12 bases between. CDR3 size: 13 residues. From germline, CDR1 is DFQATT and CDR2 SNEGSKA (reference sequence). The CDR3 spells CSARAAATHGYTF. The CDR3 DNA sequence: TGCAGTGCTAGAGCGGCGGCTACTCATGGCTACACCTTC.

Details on this clonotype: This may stem from a read error, because a much larger clone lies one nucleotide away. The V gene is TRBV7-8, the J gene TRBJ2-5; D possibly corresponds to TRBD2 (6 bases). The CDR3 runs to 15 residues. Germline V gene sequence: CDR1 SGHVS, CDR2 FQNEAQ. V lost 0 bases, J lost 5 bases, and 13 bases lay in between. CDR3 sequence reads: CASSLATGSDETQYF. DNA of the CDR3: TGTGCCAGCAGCTTAGCCACCGGGAGTGATGAGACCCAGTACTTC.

This clonotype was observed a handful of times. The chain uses TRBV6-5 and TRBJ2-3, with D hard to call. V was cut by 5 bases and J by 6 bases, with 15 bases left in between. The CDR3 extends over 14 amino acids. The germline gives CDR1 MNHEY, CDR2 SVGAGI. CDR3 amino acids: CASSRRASRDTQYF. The CDR3 nucleotides are TGTGCCAGCAGTCGCCGGGCCTCCCGGGATACGCAGTATTTT.

The rearrangement links TRBV7-9 to TRBJ2-7, with no clear D. Germline CDR1 SEHNR, CDR2 FQNEAQ (reference sequence). Trimming removed 0 bases from V and 7 bases from J, with 10 bases in between. CDR3 length equals 13 residues. For the CDR3, the DNA is TGTGCCAGCAGCTTAGCGTCCGTGGGAGAGCAGTACTTC. It yields the protein CASSLASVGEQYF.

This clonotype is a singleton in its sample. J is TRBJ2-5 and V is TRBV7-2; D gene uncertain. Germline CDR1 and CDR2: SGHTA and FQGNSA. The CDR3 sequence is 16 residues long. V was clipped by 3 bases and J by 1 base, with 15 bases between them. The CDR3, as DNA: TGTGCCAGCAGCTTGGGTGGCTTGCGGCGCCAAGAGACCCAGTACTTC. Its translation is CASSLGGLRRQETQYF. Supplemented by reference TRBV7-2 and TRBJ2-5, the full variable domain reads GAGVSQSPSNKVTEKGKDVELRCDPISGHTALYWYRQSLGQGLEFLIYFQGNSAPDKSGLPSDRFSAERTGGSVSTLTIQRTQQEDSAVYLCASSLGGLRRQETQYFGPGTRLLVL.

The gene calls are TRBV24-1 and TRBJ2-3; D perhaps matches TRBD1 (6 bases). Germline loops: CDR1 KGHDR, CDR2 SFDVKD. The CDR3 loop spans 14 amino acids. V was cut by 8 bases and J by 6 bases, with 17 bases left in between. The DNA of the CDR3 is TGTGCCACCATGGGGGCGTACGTACCCGATACGCAGTATTTT. Encoded protein: CATMGAYVPDTQYF.

The genes are TRBV3-1 and TRBJ2-7; 7 nucleotides align to TRBD1. With 4 bases clipped from V and 3 bases from J, the junction kept 9 bases outside the gene matches. The germline gives CDR1 LGHDT, CDR2 YNNKEL (reference sequence). The length of the CDR3 is 15 residues. The CDR3 is CASSPTTGNIYEQYF. CDR3 in DNA: TGTGCCAGCAGCCCGACGACAGGGAACATCTACGAGCAGTACTTC.

J is TRBJ1-5 and V is TRBV6-5, with TRBD1 matching over 10 bases. Germline CDR1 MNHEY, CDR2 SVGAGI. J lost 8 bases, V lost 4 bases, and 5 bases had no gene match. The CDR3 sequence is 14 residues long. The CDR3 sequence is CASSWRDRGEPQHF. Here the CDR3 DNA reads TGTGCCAGCAGTTGGCGGGACAGGGGTGAGCCCCAGCATTTT.

This chain connects TRBV9 to TRBJ2-1, with D possibly called TRBD1 or TRBD2 (5 bases each). V gave up 1 base and J gave up 4 bases, with 12 bases separating them. Germline CDR1 is SGDLS and CDR2 is YYNGEE. The CDR3 length is 15 residues. The CDR3 reads CASSVWGTQYNEQFF. The CDR3 DNA reads as TGTGCCAGCAGCGTATGGGGGACCCAATACAATGAGCAGTTCTTC. Using reference TRBV9 and TRBJ2-1 for the parts outside the CDR3, the full variable domain is DSGVTQTPKHLITATGQRVTLRCSPRSGDLSVYWYQQSLDQGLQFLIQYYNGEERAKGNILERFSAQQFPDLHSELNLSSLELGDSALYFCASSVWGTQYNEQFFGPGTRLTVL.

The rearrangement joins TRBV4-3 to TRBJ1-1, with a possible D match to TRBD1 (6 bases). Trimming took off 0 bases at V and 0 bases at J, with 8 bases between the two ends. This CDR3 has 15 amino acids. Per germline, CDR1 LGHNA and CDR2 YSLEER. CDR3 DNA sequence: TGCGCCAGCAGCCAAGATCAGGGGATGAACACTGAAGCTTTCTTT. Protein sequence: CASSQDQGMNTEAFF.

The rearrangement links TRBV2 to TRBJ2-6; a possible D gene is TRBD1 (6 bases). CDR3 size: 15 residues. Germline lookup yields CDR1 SNHLY and CDR2 FYNNEI. The V end was cut by 7 bases, the J end by 2 bases, with 12 bases between. The CDR3 DNA reads TGTGCCAGCAAATCGACAGGCCCTGGGGCCAACGTCCTGACTTTC. Its protein product is CASKSTGPGANVLTF.

V and J are TRBV4-1 and TRBJ1-1, with TRBD1 identical over 8 bases. Germline values: CDR1 MGHRA, CDR2 YSYEKL. The CDR3 contains 17 residues. Trimming at V came to 4 bases and at J to 0 bases, leaving 10 bases not matched to a gene. This chain's CDR3 is CASSPGAGGGVNTEAFF. In DNA form, the CDR3 reads TGCGCCAGCAGCCCCGGTGCAGGGGGCGGGGTGAACACTGAAGCTTTCTTT.

J is TRBJ2-3 and V is TRBV6-1; no firm D call. Per germline, CDR1 MNHNS and CDR2 SASEGT. V was clipped by 6 bases and J by 4 bases, with 14 bases between them. There are 14 residues in the CDR3. The CDR3 region is CASRKSPPADTQYF. DNA of the CDR3: TGTGCCAGCAGGAAGTCCCCCCCGGCAGATACGCAGTATTTT.

This rearrangement joins TRBV7-2 to TRBJ1-5; unclear D gene. The CDR3 has 15 residues. V lost 5 bases, J lost 4 bases, and 15 bases lay in between. Germline lookup yields CDR1 SGHTA and CDR2 FQGNSA. CDR3 in amino acids: CASSTYDTENQPQHF. DNA of the CDR3: TGTGCCAGCAGCACCTACGATACCGAAAATCAGCCCCAGCATTTT.

This chain connects TRBV21-1 to TRBJ2-1; the DNA was not compared with TRBD2, the D call given in the table. The J call is doubtful: the DNA matches TRBJ2-7 better. TRBV21-1 is reported as a pseudogene. The CDR3 spans 15 residues. The CDR3 loop reads CASSPRRESYNEQYF. As DNA, the CDR3 is TGTGCCAGCAGCCCTAGGCGGGAATCTTACAATGAGCAGTACTTC.

This clonotype has more than one count but fewer than ten. V and J are TRBV2 and TRBJ2-7; D is uncertain. The length of the CDR3 is 12 residues. Germline CDR1 is SNHLY and CDR2 is FYNNEI. V was cut by 7 bases and J by 3 bases, with 10 bases left in between. CDR3 protein: CASTHSNYEQYF. The DNA of the CDR3 is TGTGCCAGCACTCACTCAAACTACGAGCAGTACTTC. The complete variable domain, with remaining parts taken from reference TRBV2 and TRBJ2-7, reads EPEVTQTPSHQVTQMGQEVILRCVPISNHLYFYWYRQILGQKVEFLVSFYNNEISEKSEIFDDQFSVERPDGSNFTLKIRSTKLEDSAMYFCASTHSNYEQYFGPGTRLTVT.

The chain is built from TRBV6-1 and TRBJ2-4, with 8 bases that match TRBD2. Gene TRBJ2-5 matches the end of the DNA better, so the J call may be wrong. Germline values: CDR1 MNHNS, CDR2 SASEGT. The CDR3 sequence is 16 residues long. Here the CDR3 DNA reads TGTGCCAGCAGTGAAGCCGGGATGACGGGAGGGGAGACCCAGTACTTC. As protein: CASSEAGMTGGETQYF.

The V and J genes are TRBV7-3 and TRBJ2-7; D possibly uses TRBD1 or TRBD2 (5 bases each). Deletions cut 5 bases from V and 4 bases from J, with 15 bases between. From germline, CDR1 is SGHTA and CDR2 FQGTGA. The CDR3 consists of 14 residues. The CDR3 here is CASSQTGRQYEQYF. The CDR3 DNA follows: TGTGCCAGCAGCCAGACGGGACGGCAATACGAGCAGTACTTC.

The J gene is TRBJ1-2, the V gene TRBV6-5; D not certain. V was cut by 2 bases and J by 8 bases, with 15 bases left in between. Germline V gene lookup returns CDR1 MNHEY and CDR2 SVGAGI. The CDR3 is 14 residues long. The CDR3: CASSYPDHRGGYTF. The DNA for the CDR3 is TGTGCCAGCAGTTACCCAGACCACAGAGGGGGCTACACCTTC.

A few counts support this clonotype. The chain uses TRBV29-1 and TRBJ2-7, with 7 positions matching TRBD2. This CDR3 comprises 15 residues. The trim removed 4 bases at V and 6 bases at J, leaving 15 bases unmatched. Germline lookup yields CDR1 SQVTM and CDR2 ANQGSEA. Here the CDR3 reads CSVVEVGAGIAEQYF. Here the CDR3 DNA reads TGCAGCGTTGTTGAAGTTGGAGCGGGAATTGCCGAGCAGTACTTC.